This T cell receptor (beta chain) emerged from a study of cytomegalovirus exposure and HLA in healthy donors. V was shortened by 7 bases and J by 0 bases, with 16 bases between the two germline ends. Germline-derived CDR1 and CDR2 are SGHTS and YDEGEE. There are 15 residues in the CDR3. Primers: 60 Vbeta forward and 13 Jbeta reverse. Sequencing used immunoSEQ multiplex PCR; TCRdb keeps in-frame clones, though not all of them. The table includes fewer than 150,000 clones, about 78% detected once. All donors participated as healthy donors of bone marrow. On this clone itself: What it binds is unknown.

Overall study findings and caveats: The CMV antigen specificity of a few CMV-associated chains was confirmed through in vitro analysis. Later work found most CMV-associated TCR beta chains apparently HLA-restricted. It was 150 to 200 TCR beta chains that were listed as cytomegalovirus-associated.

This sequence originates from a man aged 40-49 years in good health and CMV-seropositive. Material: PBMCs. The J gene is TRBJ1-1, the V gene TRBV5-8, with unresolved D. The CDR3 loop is CASFLRRRLNTEAFF. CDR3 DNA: TGTGCCAGCTTCCTCAGGAGGCGGTTGAACACTGAAGCTTTCTTT.